These T cell receptor beta chains were read from a single sample in a study of T-cell reconstitution after alpha-beta-depleted transplantation in children. TCRdb passed the PCR reads through MiXCR, listing each CDR3 protein once. The sample lists around 670,000 distinct CDR3 sequences; around 12% were seen once. The sequenced sample was PBMCs, obtained before TCRalphabeta/CD19-depleted stem cell transplant. These receptors originate from a girl aged 2 to 10 with congenital amegakaryocytic thrombocytopenia, due to receive a stem cell transplant. CDR3s include the opening cysteine and the closing phenylalanine or tryptophan. A D gene is named only where the DNA matches it firmly. The listing skips clone size in some rows; elsewhere it reads once, few, many or a size class.

>TRBJ1-1|NA|TRBV5-6|NA
CASSLAWAAENTEAFF
TGTGCCAGCAGCTTGGCGTGGGCAGCAGAAAACACTGAAGCTTTCTTT
>TRBJ2-3|many|TRBV10-3|NA
CAISESMGSDTQYF
TGTGCCATCAGTGAGTCGATGGGGTCTGATACGCAGTATTTT
>TRBJ2-3|many|TRBV28|TRBD2
CASKSAGVVDTQYF
TGTGCCAGCAAGTCGGCGGGGGTGGTAGATACGCAGTATTTT
>TRBJ2-2|many|TRBV7-3|TRBD2
CASSSRGGGELFF
TGTGCCAGCAGCTCCCGCGGGGGCGGGGAGCTGTTTTTT
>TRBJ2-1|few|TRBV11-1|TRBD2
CASSLLSGLAVTYNEQFF
TGTGCCAGCAGCTTACTATCAGGACTAGCGGTAACCTACAATGAGCAGTTCTTC
>TRBJ2-1|NA|TRBV12-3/TRBV12-4|NA
CASSSSRLSGTYNEQFF
TGTGCCAGCAGCTCTTCCAGACTATCGGGAACTTACAATGAGCAGTTCTTC
>TRBJ2-3|many|TRBV7-8|TRBD2
CASSLKLAAITDTQYF
TGTGCCAGCAGCTTAAAGCTAGCGGCAATCACAGATACGCAGTATTTT
>TRBJ2-3|many|TRBV5-1|NA
CASSLDTYTDTQYF
TGTGCCAGCAGTCTAGACACGTACACAGATACGCAGTATTTT
>TRBJ2-3|few|TRBV11-2|TRBD2
CASSLFRTSGRADTQYF
TGTGCCAGCAGCTTATTTCGGACTAGCGGGAGGGCAGATACGCAGTATTTT
>TRBJ2-7|NA|TRBV2|TRBD1
CASNTGVFHEQYF
TGTGCCAGCAATACAGGGGTCTTTCACGAGCAGTACTTC
>TRBJ2-3|NA|TRBV7-9|NA
CASSLLGGTTDTQYF
TGTGCCAGCAGCTTATTGGGCGGAACCACAGATACGCAGTATTTT
>TRBJ1-2|few|TRBV25-1|NA
CASSDPARGTNYGYTF
TGTGCCAGCAGTGATCCGGCCAGGGGTACGAACTATGGCTACACCTTC
>TRBJ2-1|NA|TRBV20-1|NA
CSARDLRLASYNEQFF
TGCAGTGCTAGAGATTTGCGGCTAGCCTCCTACAATGAGCAGTTCTTC
>TRBJ1-5|NA|TRBV29-1|TRBD1
CSVVLEGASNQPQHF
TGCAGCGTTGTATTGGAGGGGGCTAGCAATCAGCCCCAGCATTTT
>TRBJ2-5|few|TRBV12-3/TRBV12-4|NA
CASRKWDGETQYF
TGTGCCAGCCGAAAATGGGATGGGGAGACCCAGTACTTC
>TRBJ1-1|many|TRBV10-3|NA
CAISEGDGGSAFF
TGTGCCATCAGTGAAGGAGATGGGGGCTCAGCTTTCTTT
>TRBJ2-2|NA|TRBV7-3|NA
CASSRIGAGELFF
TGTGCCAGCAGCCGAATTGGGGCCGGGGAGCTGTTTTTT
>TRBJ2-3|many|TRBV20-1|TRBD2
CSAPGRLANLADTQYF
TGCAGTGCACCCGGCCGACTAGCGAATCTAGCAGATACGCAGTATTTT
>TRBJ2-2|few|TRBV3-1|NA
CASSQVLSTTGELFF
TGTGCCAGCAGCCAAGTATTGTCCACAACCGGGGAGCTGTTTTTT
>TRBJ2-5|NA|TRBV6-5|NA
CASSYWGQETQYF
TGTGCCAGCAGTTACTGGGGCCAAGAGACCCAGTACTTC
>TRBJ1-6|many|TRBV28|NA
CASSIAAGLDYNSPLHF
TGTGCCAGCAGCATAGCCGCTGGCTTAGATTATAATTCACCCCTCCACTTT
>TRBJ1-5|many|TRBV20-1|NA
CSASSPVGGQPQHF
TGCAGTGCCTCTTCCCCAGTGGGGGGTCAGCCCCAGCATTTT
>TRBJ2-3|many|TRBV29-1|TRBD2
CSVERIFGRRSGSPSSTDTQYF
TGCAGCGTTGAACGGATTTTTGGGAGACGCAGCGGGAGCCCTTCTAGCACAGATACGCAGTATTTT
>TRBJ2-5|NA|TRBV18|NA
CASHSRKGETQYF
TGTGCCAGCCACTCCCGTAAGGGGGAGACCCAGTACTTC
>TRBJ2-4|few|TRBV15|TRBD2
CATSSLGLAITF
TGTGCCACCAGCAGTCTTGGACTAGCGATCACATTC
>TRBJ1-4|many|TRBV5-1|NA
CASSLAPQTNEKLFF
TGCGCCAGCAGCTTGGCCCCCCAAACTAATGAAAAACTGTTTTTT
>TRBJ2-3|many|TRBV27|NA
CASSLLGWADTQYF
TGTGCCAGCAGTTTATTGGGGTGGGCAGATACGCAGTATTTT
>TRBJ2-2|many|TRBV28|NA
CASRTVNTGELFF
TGTGCCAGCCGAACAGTTAACACCGGGGAGCTGTTTTTT
>TRBJ2-1|many|TRBV29-1|NA
CSVERRAEQFF
TGCAGCGTTGAACGTCGTGCTGAGCAGTTCTTC
>TRBJ2-3|many|TRBV7-2|TRBD2
CASSLGLAGDTQYF
TGTGCCAGCAGCTTAGGCCTAGCGGGAGATACGCAGTATTTT
>TRBJ2-5|many|TRBV15|TRBD1
CATSSGDRGYQETQYF
TGTGCCACCAGCAGTGGGGACAGGGGATACCAAGAGACCCAGTACTTC
>TRBJ2-7|few|TRBV20-1|TRBD2
CSARDLTPGLPKMEQYF
TGCAGTGCTAGAGATCTTACACCGGGACTACCAAAGATGGAGCAGTACTTC
>TRBJ2-3|NA|TRBV24-1|TRBD2
CATSDRSGRSDTQYF
TGTGCCACCAGTGATCGTAGCGGGAGATCAGATACGCAGTATTTT
>TRBJ1-6|NA|TRBV4-1|NA
CASSTSPLARRNSPLHF
TGCGCCAGCAGCACTTCGCCCCTCGCCAGGCGGAATTCACCCCTCCACTTT
>TRBJ2-4|many|TRBV20-1|NA
CSARDGSKNIQYF
TGCAGTGCTCGGGACGGAAGCAAAAACATTCAGTACTTC
>TRBJ2-7|many|TRBV9|NA
CASSVQSGSGYDEQYF
TGTGCCAGCAGCGTACAAAGTGGGAGTGGGTATGACGAGCAGTACTTC
>TRBJ2-7|many|TRBV7-9|NA
CASSLAVSQYEQYF
TGTGCCAGCAGCTTAGCCGTTTCCCAATACGAGCAGTACTTC
>TRBJ2-3|many|TRBV11-2|NA
CASSLPGGWGTDTQYF
TGTGCCAGCAGCTTACCTGGGGGATGGGGCACAGATACGCAGTATTTT
>TRBJ2-1|many|TRBV29-1|NA
CSVESGANEQFF
TGCAGCGTTGAATCAGGGGCGAATGAGCAGTTCTTC
>TRBJ1-1|many|TRBV20-1|NA
CSARGGNAGEEAFF
TGCAGTGCTAGAGGGGGGAACGCCGGGGAAGAAGCTTTCTTT
>TRBJ2-1|NA|TRBV2|NA
CASSEGVGRGQFF
TGTGCCAGCAGTGAAGGTGTGGGGCGGGGGCAGTTCTTC
>TRBJ2-7|NA|TRBV20-1|TRBD1
CSATGQVDEQYF
TGCAGTGCGACAGGACAGGTCGACGAGCAGTACTTC